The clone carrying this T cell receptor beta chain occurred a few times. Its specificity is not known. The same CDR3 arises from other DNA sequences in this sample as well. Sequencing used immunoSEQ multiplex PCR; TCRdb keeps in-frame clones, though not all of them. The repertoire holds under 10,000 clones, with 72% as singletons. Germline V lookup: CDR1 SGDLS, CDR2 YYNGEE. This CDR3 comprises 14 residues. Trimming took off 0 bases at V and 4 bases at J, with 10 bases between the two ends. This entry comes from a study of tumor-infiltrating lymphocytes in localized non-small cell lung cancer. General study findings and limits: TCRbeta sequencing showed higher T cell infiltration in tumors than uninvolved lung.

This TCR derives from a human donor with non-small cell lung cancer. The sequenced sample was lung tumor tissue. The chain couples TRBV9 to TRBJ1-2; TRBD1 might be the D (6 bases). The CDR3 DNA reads TGTGCCAGCAGCGTAGGGGGCAGGGGCTATGGCTACACCTTC. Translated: CASSVGGRGYGYTF.